The sequence of this TCR beta chain was determined in a study of blood T cell repertoires in COVID-19. Overall study context: Specimens from acute and convalescent COVID-19 originated in the United States, Italy and Spain. The cDNA or gDNA used as material had been derived from T cells, B-cell-depleted T cells, or PBMCs.

Original handling: For nucleated cells, counts were estimated from reference gene primer amplification. Generated by immunoSEQ multiplex PCR, the TCRdb table keeps only in-frame clones and is missing some. That table is the source of V, J and clone size, and D and trimming were worked out from the DNA. The sample consists of under 300,000 clones, roughly 88% of them appearing once. The CDR3 consists of 15 residues. V lost 1 base and J lost 4, with 11 bases in between. Germline loops: CDR1 MDHEN, CDR2 SYDVKM. The rearrangement joins TRBV28 to TRBJ1-3; D is perhaps TRBD1 (6 bases). The source material was peripheral blood. This clonotype originated in a woman between 35 and 50 years old who had recovered from COVID-19. CDR3 protein: CASSLSPGEGNTIYF. CDR3 sequence (DNA): TGTGCCAGCAGTTTATCCCCAGGGGAGGGAAACACCATATATTTT.